Following are 14 T cell receptor beta chains from one sample sequenced in a study of blood T cell repertoires in COVID-19. Assay: immunoSEQ multiplex PCR; the TCRdb copy retains only in-frame clones and omits some. The sample has about 270,000 clones, approximately 86% seen once. The sequenced sample was peripheral blood. The receptors originated from a woman aged 18-35 years with acute or convalescent COVID-19.

Written as DNA, the CDR3 is TGTGCCAGCAGCCCCGACAGGGGGGAGGGCTACACCTTC. It is translated as CASSPDRGEGYTF. The chain is built from TRBV7-2 and TRBJ1-2, with 9 bases matching TRBD1. This CDR3 region has 13 residues. CDR1 SGHTA and CDR2 FQGNSA come from the germline V gene. V trimming: 5 bases; J trimming: 8 bases; junction bases outside the gene matches: 6.

The chain uses TRBV3-1 (or the pseudogene TRBV3-2) and TRBJ1-2; TRBD1 matches 7 bases. Germline V lookup: CDR1 LGHDT, CDR2 YNNKEL (reference sequence). This CDR3 is built from 17 residues. The J segment lost 4 bases and the V segment lost 2 bases, leaving 13 bases of the junction unmatched. The CDR3 reads CASSQFSKTGMIYGYTF. The CDR3 DNA reads as TGTGCCAGCAGCCAATTTTCAAAGACAGGGATGATCTATGGCTACACCTTC.

The rearrangement joins TRBV6-1 to TRBJ2-7; a weak D match, TRBD1 (6 bases). The V end lost 2 bases, the J end lost 5 bases, and 19 bases lay between the germline ends. There are 16 residues in the CDR3. In germline, CDR1 is MNHNS, CDR2 SASEGT. CDR3 sequence reads: CASSESPGHLGHEQYF. CDR3 DNA: TGTGCCAGCAGTGAATCACCGGGACACTTAGGCCACGAGCAGTACTTC.

This clone was seen ten or more times. This chain uses TRBV18 with TRBJ1-2, with 7 bases matching TRBD1. V lost 3 bases to trimming and J lost 8 bases; unmatched junction nucleotides: 9. Looked up from germline, CDR1 is KGHSH and CDR2 is LQKENI. The CDR3 is 14 amino acids. CDR3 sequence reads: CASSPQRETGGYTF. The CDR3 DNA reads as TGTGCCAGCTCACCTCAAAGGGAGACAGGGGGCTACACCTTC.

V is TRBV19 and J is TRBJ1-2; TRBD1 might be the D (6 bases). The V gene's germline CDR1 is LNHDA and CDR2 SQIVND (reference sequence). Trimming stripped 3 bases from V and 4 bases from J, with 9 bases between. CDR3 length equals 13 residues. CDR3 residues: CASSIGQLYGYTF. DNA for the CDR3: TGTGCCAGTAGTATTGGACAGCTCTATGGCTACACCTTC.

CDR3 bases: TGTGCCAGCAGTGAGGGGGCAGAAGGAAACACCATATATTTT. Protein product: CASSEGAEGNTIYF. V is TRBV6-6 and J is TRBJ1-3; 7 bases map to TRBD1. V gave up 5 bases and J gave up 4 bases; unmatched junction bases: 5. This CDR3 comprises 14 residues. Germline CDR1 reads MNHNY; CDR2 reads SVGAGI (reference sequence).

This clone has a single count. Sequence at one end of the junction differs from germline and may be a read error. The gene calls are TRBV7-7 and TRBJ2-3, with a possible D match to TRBD2 (6 bases). The CDR3 contains 16 residues. Per the germline V gene, CDR1 is SSHAT and CDR2 is FNYEAQ (reference sequence). Written as DNA, the CDR3 is TGTGCTAGCAGCCCGGTGGGACTCAGGAACACAGATACGCAGTATTTT. Its protein product is CASSPVGLRNTDTQYF.

This chain joins TRBV18 and TRBJ1-1; 12 positions agree with TRBD1. The CDR3 is 18 amino acids. With 0 bases clipped from V and 6 bases from J, the junction kept 11 bases outside the gene matches. Germline V CDR1 and CDR2: KGHSH, LQKENI. The CDR3 coding sequence is TGTGCCAGCTCACCACCGGGACAGGGGGCGCGGAGGTTGGCTGAAGCTTTCTTT. This encodes CASSPPGQGARRLAEAFF. The variable domain in full, completed from reference TRBV18 and TRBJ1-1, reads NAGVMQNPRHLVRRRGQEARLRCSPMKGHSHVYWYRQLPEEGLKFMVYLQKENIIDESGMPKERFSAEFPKEGPSILRIQQVVRGDSAAYFCASSPPGQGARRLAEAFFGQGTRLTVV.

V and J are TRBV7-8 and TRBJ2-1, with D possibly matching TRBD2 (6 bases). The CDR3 length is 19 residues. V lost 5 bases, J lost 3 bases, and 26 bases lay in between. CDR1 and CDR2 (germline): SGHVS, FQNEAQ. In nucleotides, the CDR3 is TGTGCCAGCAGCGGCCGTCGGGCTAGCATGGTCGGGGGCTACAATGAGCAGTTCTTC. Translation gives CASSGRRASMVGGYNEQFF.

The chain carries TRBV6-4 and TRBJ1-5; D perhaps matches TRBD1 (5 bases). Trimming removed 3 bases at V and 4 bases at J, with 13 bases between. Germline V gives CDR1 MRHNA, CDR2 SNTAGT. CDR3 size: 15 residues. Here the CDR3 DNA reads TGTGCCAGCAGTGAGTCGCCGGAGGGGAATCAGCCCCAGCATTTT. Its translation is CASSESPEGNQPQHF.

This chain links TRBV5-1 with TRBJ2-1; TRBD2 is a possible D gene (5 bases). Trimming shortened V by 0 bases and J by 8 bases, and 12 bases separated the two germline ends. This CDR3 is built from 14 residues. Per germline, CDR1 SGHRS and CDR2 YFSETQ. CDR3 sequence: CASSLEASFHEQFF. The CDR3 nucleotides are TGCGCCAGCAGCTTGGAGGCTAGCTTCCATGAGCAGTTCTTC.

The V call is TRBV6-5, the J call TRBJ2-7, with 12 nucleotides matching TRBD2. Germline lookup yields CDR1 MNHEY and CDR2 SVGAGI. V dropped 6 bases and J dropped 3; count of bases not matched to a gene: 3. The CDR3 sequence is 14 residues long. CDR3 nucleotides: TGTGCCAGCAGGAGGACTAGCGGGAACTACGAGCAGTACTTC. Translating it yields CASRRTSGNYEQYF.

This clone was observed a few times. The chain has TRBV7-3 and TRBJ2-3; 13 bases line up with TRBD2. The CDR3 loop spans 17 amino acids. V lost 2 bases and J lost 2; bases outside the gene matches: 4. In germline, CDR1 is SGHTA, CDR2 FQGTGA. The CDR3 spells CASSLGGLAGTTDTQYF. DNA of the CDR3: TGTGCCAGCAGCTTAGGGGGACTAGCGGGGACCACAGATACGCAGTATTTT.

This clone was observed a single time. The V and J genes are TRBV6-5 and TRBJ2-1; 9 positions match TRBD2. V lost 4 bases to trimming and J lost 7 bases; unmatched junction nucleotides: 5. CDR1 and CDR2 from the germline V gene are MNHEY and SVGAGI. The CDR3 has 14 amino acids. The CDR3 sequence is CASSFRLAVNEQFF. CDR3 nucleotide sequence: TGTGCCAGCAGTTTCAGACTAGCGGTGAATGAGCAGTTCTTC.